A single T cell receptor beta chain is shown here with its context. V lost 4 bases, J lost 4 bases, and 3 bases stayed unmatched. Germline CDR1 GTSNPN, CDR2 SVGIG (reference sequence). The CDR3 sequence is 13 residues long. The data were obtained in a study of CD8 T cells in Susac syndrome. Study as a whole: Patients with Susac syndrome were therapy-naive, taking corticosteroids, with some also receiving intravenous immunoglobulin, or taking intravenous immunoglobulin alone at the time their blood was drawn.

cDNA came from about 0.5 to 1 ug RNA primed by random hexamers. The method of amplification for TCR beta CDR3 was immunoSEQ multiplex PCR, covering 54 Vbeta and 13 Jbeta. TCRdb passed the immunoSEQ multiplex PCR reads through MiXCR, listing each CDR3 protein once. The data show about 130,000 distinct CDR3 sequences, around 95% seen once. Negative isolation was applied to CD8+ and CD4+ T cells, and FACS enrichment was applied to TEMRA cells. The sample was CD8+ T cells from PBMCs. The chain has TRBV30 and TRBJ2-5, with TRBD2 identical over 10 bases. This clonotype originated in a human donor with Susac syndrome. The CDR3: CAWTSGSGETQYF. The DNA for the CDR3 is TGTGCCTGGACTAGCGGGAGCGGAGAGACCCAGTACTTC.